A few counts support the clone carrying this TCR beta chain. In TCRdb, the 5' RACE reads were re-called with MiXCR into one record per CDR3 protein. This table holds 85,000 to 100,000 distinct CDR3 sequences, approximately 19% found once. The sample is drawn from a study of spatial heterogeneity in lung cancer. Study-level information: The count of detected beta-chain sequences consistently exceeded that of alpha-chain sequences.

Time point of the sample: blood at routine non-recurrence follow-up after resection. Germline trimming cut 4 bases from V and 3 bases from J; bases unmatched to any gene: 12. The CDR3 totals 17 residues. The V gene's germline CDR1 is KGHSH and CDR2 LQKENI. The TCR was taken from a male donor with early-stage non-small cell lung cancer. The source was PBMCs, collected at follow-up. The chain employs TRBV18 and TRBJ2-1, with 7 bases that match TRBD1. For the CDR3, the DNA is TGTGCCAGCTCACGCGGGCCGACAGGGAAATACTACAATGAGCAGTTCTTC. Protein product: CASSRGPTGKYYNEQFF.